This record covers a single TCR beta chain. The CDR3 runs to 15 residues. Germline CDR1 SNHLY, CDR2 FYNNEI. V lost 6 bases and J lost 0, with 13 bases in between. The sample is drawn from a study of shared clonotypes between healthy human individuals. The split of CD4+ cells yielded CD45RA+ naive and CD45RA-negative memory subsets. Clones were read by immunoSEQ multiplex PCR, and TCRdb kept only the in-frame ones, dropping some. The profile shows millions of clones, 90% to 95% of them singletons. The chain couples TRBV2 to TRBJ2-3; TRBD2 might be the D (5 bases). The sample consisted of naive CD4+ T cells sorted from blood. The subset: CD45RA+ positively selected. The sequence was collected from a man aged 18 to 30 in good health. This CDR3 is CASRLRDTSTDTQYF. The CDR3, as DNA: TGTGCCAGCAGGCTCCGGGATACTAGCACAGATACGCAGTATTTT.